This T cell receptor beta chain derives from a study of T cells in localized non-small cell lung cancer. Overall study results and limits: When the top 100 tumor clones were examined, a median approximately 54 of them also appeared in the adjacent lung, which was paired and uninvolved. Tumor trailed uninvolved adjacent lung in T cell clonality, which peaked there. Prolonged overall survival went with higher T cell density in the blood.

The length of the CDR3 is 14 residues. V dropped 0 bases and J dropped 7 bases, with 9 bases sitting between them. The germline CDR1 and CDR2 sequences are LGHNA and YNFKEQ. Generated by immunoSEQ multiplex PCR, the TCRdb table keeps only in-frame clones and is missing some. The sample has approximately 29,000 clones, roughly 84% seen once; the top ten hold approximately 5.3%. Only a few counts were recorded for this clone. Its antigen is unidentified. The chain recombines TRBV4-2 with TRBJ2-2; no reliable D call. The TCR sequence derives from a man aged 40-75 years with stage III lung adenocarcinoma. The sequencing here drew on peripheral blood mononuclear cells, taken before any cancer treatment. This CDR3 is CASSQDTNVGELFF. Written as DNA, the CDR3 is TGTGCCAGCAGCCAAGATACAAATGTCGGGGAGCTGTTTTTT.